The next 22 T cell receptor beta chains were all read from a single sample in a study of T cell responses to AZD1222 COVID-19 vaccine. Here immunoSEQ multiplex PCR was the method, and the copy in TCRdb shows in-frame clones only, minus some. The sample includes about 92,000 clones, just over 90% of them seen just once. The sample consisted of peripheral blood, taken on day 0 of AZD1222 vaccination. The receptors here all came from an adult in good health.

The rearrangement links TRBV19 to TRBJ2-1, with unresolved D. There are 19 residues in the CDR3. Germline V gives CDR1 LNHDA, CDR2 SQIVND (reference sequence). The V gene lost 0 bases and the J gene lost 6 bases, with 24 bases spanning the gap. The CDR3 here is CASSIESPALEGPFNEQFF. The CDR3 bases are TGTGCCAGTAGTATAGAATCACCCGCCCTCGAAGGGCCCTTCAATGAGCAGTTCTTC.

The rearrangement uses TRBV2 and TRBJ2-1, with TRBD1 identical over 9 bases. The V segment lost 4 bases and the J segment 4 bases; nucleotides outside the gene matches: 5. Germline assignment: CDR1 SNHLY and CDR2 FYNNEI. The CDR3 spans 15 residues. The CDR3 bases are TGTGCCAGCAGTGGGGGACAGGGTTATTACAATGAGCAGTTCTTC. This sequence encodes CASSGGQGYYNEQFF.

V gene TRBV18 combines with J gene TRBJ2-7; TRBD1 matches 7 bases. Germline-derived CDR1 and CDR2 are KGHSH and LQKENI. Trimming took 0 bases from V and 6 from J; bases not matched to a gene: 5. This CDR3 region has 14 residues. This CDR3 is CASSPPGQSREQYF. The DNA for the CDR3 is TGTGCCAGCTCACCACCGGGACAGTCTCGCGAGCAGTACTTC.

The CDR3 DNA sequence: TGTGCCAGCAGGAATCAAGGTGGCTACACCTTC. Translated, it gives CASRNQGGYTF. J is TRBJ1-2 and V is TRBV6-5; no firm D call. Trimming removed 6 bases at V and 7 bases at J, with 9 bases between. Germline V gene sequence: CDR1 MNHEY, CDR2 SVGAGI. The CDR3 is 11 residues long.

The rearrangement uses TRBV3-1 (or the pseudogene TRBV3-2) and TRBJ2-1; tentatively, D is TRBD1 (6 bases). The CDR3 has 15 amino acids. Per the germline V gene, CDR1 is LGHDT and CDR2 is YNNKEL (reference sequence). Trimming left V 4 bases short and J 5 bases short, with 15 bases between. DNA of the CDR3: TGTGCCAGCAGCCTCGGGACACCGATGAACAATGAGCAGTTCTTC. This translates into CASSLGTPMNNEQFF.

The rearrangement links TRBV18 to TRBJ1-1; TRBD1 agrees at 10 bases. The V gene end was trimmed by 1 base and the J gene end by 5 bases; junction bases not matched to a gene: 7. The germline V gene encodes CDR1 KGHSH and CDR2 LQKENI. The CDR3 spans 16 residues. This CDR3 is CASSPRQGAKGTEAFF. DNA of the CDR3: TGTGCCAGCTCACCACGACAGGGGGCGAAAGGGACTGAAGCTTTCTTT. Using reference TRBV18 and TRBJ1-1 for the parts outside the CDR3, the full variable domain is NAGVMQNPRHLVRRRGQEARLRCSPMKGHSHVYWYRQLPEEGLKFMVYLQKENIIDESGMPKERFSAEFPKEGPSILRIQQVVRGDSAAYFCASSPRQGAKGTEAFFGQGTRLTVV.

The chain joins TRBV5-1 to TRBJ1-1; D gene unclear. Germline-derived CDR1 and CDR2 are SGHRS and YFSETQ. V lost 2 bases and J lost 2, with 13 bases in between. The CDR3 extends over 15 amino acids. The CDR3, as DNA: TGCGCCAGCAGCTTCGGGGATTTAGGCAACACTGAAGCTTTCTTT. It is translated as CASSFGDLGNTEAFF.

CDR3 coding DNA: TGTGCCAGCAGCTTGGATAACACCGGGGAGCTGTTTTTT. This codes for CASSLDNTGELFF. V gene TRBV5-4 combines with J gene TRBJ2-2; D is unresolved. V shed 0 bases and J shed 2 bases, with 2 bases lying between them. In germline, CDR1 is SGHNT, CDR2 YYREEE (reference sequence). This CDR3 is 13 amino acids long. Looking up the rest from reference TRBV5-4 and TRBJ2-2 gives the full variable domain: ETGVTQSPTHLIKTRGQQVTLRCSSQSGHNTVSWYQQALGQGPQFIFQYYREEENGRGNFPPRFSGLQFPNYSSELNVNALELDDSALYLCASSLDNTGELFFGEGSRLTVL.

This clone was seen a few times. The V and J genes are TRBV24-1 and TRBJ2-5, with 9 bases fitting TRBD1. Germline V lookup: CDR1 KGHDR, CDR2 SFDVKD. This CDR3 contains 13 residues. Trimming cost V 8 bases and J 5 bases; bases outside gene matches: 5. CDR3 sequence reads: CATTQGAEETQYF. DNA for the CDR3: TGTGCCACCACACAGGGGGCCGAGGAGACCCAGTACTTC.

The chain combines TRBV5-4 with TRBJ2-1; the D is unclear. This CDR3 comprises 14 residues. V lost 4 bases and J lost 8, with 16 bases in between. The germline gives CDR1 SGHNT, CDR2 YYREEE (reference sequence). The CDR3 DNA sequence: TGTGCCAGCAGCCGAGTCGTTTCCCGGGATGAGCAGTTCTTC. Translating it yields CASSRVVSRDEQFF.

The gene calls are TRBV28 and TRBJ2-7; 7 bases are shared with TRBD1. Germline V lookup: CDR1 MDHEN, CDR2 SYDVKM. The CDR3 length is 15 residues. The ends lost 9 bases at V and 5 bases at J; junction bases unmatched: 16. The CDR3 is CARRISHRGGNEQYF. CDR3 nucleotide sequence: TGTGCCAGACGAATTTCCCACAGGGGCGGTAACGAGCAGTACTTC.

The V gene is TRBV9, the J gene TRBJ1-1; TRBD1 matches at 7 bases. Germline V gene lookup returns CDR1 SGDLS and CDR2 YYNGEE. This CDR3 comprises 12 residues. After removal of 4 bases from V and 14 bases from J, the junction contained 11 bases not matched to a gene. The CDR3: CASSPRTGLNFF. CDR3 DNA sequence: TGTGCCAGCAGCCCTCGGACAGGTCTTAACTTCTTT.

This clone occurred once. The chain recombines TRBV7-2 with TRBJ2-2, with 8 bases matching TRBD1. The germline CDR1 and CDR2 sequences are SGHTA and FQGNSA. The CDR3 sequence is 14 residues long. V was pared by 5 bases and J by 7 bases, with 6 bases of the junction left unmatched. The CDR3, as DNA: TGTGCCAGCAGCCCAGACAGGGGAGGCGGGGAGCTGTTTTTT. It yields the protein CASSPDRGGGELFF.

The chain is built from TRBV10-3 and TRBJ2-2; D is tentatively TRBD1 or TRBD2 (7 bases each). Germline-derived CDR1 and CDR2 are ENHRY and SYGVKD. The ends were cut back, 5 bases at V and 2 bases at J, with 15 bases in the middle. CDR3 length: 16 residues. CDR3 region: CAISTAGQQNTGELFF. CDR3 DNA: TGTGCCATCAGTACAGCGGGACAGCAAAACACCGGGGAGCTGTTTTTT.

This chain links TRBV6-6 with TRBJ2-7; D not resolved. The germline CDR1 and CDR2 sequences are MNHNY and SVGAGI (reference sequence). The V end was cut by 2 bases, the J end by 7 bases, with 9 bases between. The CDR3 runs to 12 residues. The CDR3 coding sequence is TGTGCCAGCAGTTACGGACGCACAGAGCAGTACTTC. Translated, it gives CASSYGRTEQYF.

The V gene is TRBV7-6, the J gene TRBJ1-1; D gene uncertain. The CDR3 sequence is 17 residues long. Per the germline V gene, CDR1 is SGHVS and CDR2 is FNYEAQ. V was shortened by 0 bases and J by 1 base, with 15 bases between the two germline ends. The CDR3 bases are TGTGCCAGCAGCTTAGCGCTTTATAGGACGGGGAACACTGAAGCTTTCTTT. This codes for CASSLALYRTGNTEAFF.

The chain is built from TRBV4-3 and TRBJ1-2, with 9 bases aligning to TRBD1. CDR3 size: 19 residues. The germline V gene encodes CDR1 LGHNA and CDR2 YSLEER. V dropped 1 base and J dropped 1; count of bases not matched to a gene: 13. The CDR3 DNA is TGCGCCAGCAGCCAAGCTTACTTCCGGGACAGGGCCAATAACTATGGCTACACCTTC. As protein: CASSQAYFRDRANNYGYTF.

V usage is TRBV3-1 (or the pseudogene TRBV3-2) and J usage is TRBJ2-7; D remains ambiguous. The V end lost 0 bases, the J end lost 0 bases, and 9 bases lay between the germline ends. CDR1 is LGHDT and CDR2 is YNNKEL in the germline V gene (reference sequence). The CDR3 is made up of 15 amino acids. DNA of the CDR3: TGTGCCAGCAGCCAAGATTACAACCCCTCCTACGAGCAGTACTTC. Its protein is CASSQDYNPSYEQYF.

By proportion, this clone is hyperexpanded (1% or more). The rearrangement joins TRBV6-4 to TRBJ1-1; the D is unclear. The germline V gene encodes CDR1 MRHNA and CDR2 SNTAGT. V was trimmed by 5 bases and J by 10 bases, leaving 8 bases between them. The CDR3 totals 10 residues. CDR3 sequence: CASSRVGAFF. The CDR3 nucleotides read TGTGCCAGCAGTAGGGTGGGAGCTTTCTTT.

This chain connects TRBV19 to TRBJ1-5; possibly TRBD1 for D (6 bases). Germline CDR1 and CDR2: LNHDA and SQIVND (reference sequence). The V gene lost 7 bases and the J gene lost 0 bases, with 19 bases spanning the gap. CDR3 length: 17 amino acids. CDR3 amino acids: CASTQPRGGYSNQPQHF. CDR3 nucleotides: TGTGCCAGTACTCAGCCCCGAGGGGGTTATAGCAATCAGCCCCAGCATTTT.

The rearrangement joins TRBV19 to TRBJ2-2; perhaps TRBD1 as D (6 bases). V gave up 4 bases and J gave up 0 bases, with 12 bases separating them. This CDR3 spans 16 amino acids. The V gene's germline CDR1 is LNHDA and CDR2 SQIVND (reference sequence). Written as DNA, the CDR3 is TGTGCCAGTAGTACGTCCGGGACAACGAACACCGGGGAGCTGTTTTTT. Encoded protein: CASSTSGTTNTGELFF.

This clone was observed once. This chain uses TRBV7-9 with TRBJ2-5; 7 bases are shared with TRBD1. The trim removed 1 base at V and 5 bases at J, leaving 7 bases unmatched. The germline gives CDR1 SEHNR, CDR2 FQNEAQ (reference sequence). CDR3 size: 15 residues. The CDR3 region has the DNA TGTGCCAGCAGCTTAGGGGCAGGGGGAACGGAGACCCAGTACTTC. It is translated as CASSLGAGGTETQYF.